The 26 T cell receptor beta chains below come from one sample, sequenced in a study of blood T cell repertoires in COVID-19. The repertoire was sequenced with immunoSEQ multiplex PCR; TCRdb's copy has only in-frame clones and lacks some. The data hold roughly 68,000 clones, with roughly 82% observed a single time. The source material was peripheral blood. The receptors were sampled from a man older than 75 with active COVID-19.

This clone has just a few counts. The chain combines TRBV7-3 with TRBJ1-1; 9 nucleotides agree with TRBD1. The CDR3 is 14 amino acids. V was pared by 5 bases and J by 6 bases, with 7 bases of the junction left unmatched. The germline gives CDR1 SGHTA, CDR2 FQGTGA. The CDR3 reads CASSEQGQGSEAFF. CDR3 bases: TGTGCCAGCAGCGAACAGGGACAGGGATCTGAAGCTTTCTTT.

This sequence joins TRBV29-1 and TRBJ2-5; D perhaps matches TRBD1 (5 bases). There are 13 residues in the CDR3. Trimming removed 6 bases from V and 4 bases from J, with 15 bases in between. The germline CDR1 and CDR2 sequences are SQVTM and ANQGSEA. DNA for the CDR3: TGCAGCGTCCCGGGCCTAGGGGCAGAGACCCAGTACTTC. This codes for CSVPGLGAETQYF.

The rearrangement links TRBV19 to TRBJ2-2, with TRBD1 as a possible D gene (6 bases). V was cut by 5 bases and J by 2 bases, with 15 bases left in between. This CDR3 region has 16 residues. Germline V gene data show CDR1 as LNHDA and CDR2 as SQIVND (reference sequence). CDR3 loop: CASSLGAGTNTGELFF. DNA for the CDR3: TGTGCCAGTAGTTTGGGTGCAGGGACAAACACCGGGGAGCTGTTTTTT.

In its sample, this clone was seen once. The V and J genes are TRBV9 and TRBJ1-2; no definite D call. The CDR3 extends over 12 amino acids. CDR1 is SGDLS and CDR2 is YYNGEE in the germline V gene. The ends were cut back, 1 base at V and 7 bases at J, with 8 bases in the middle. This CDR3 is CASSVFDSGYTF. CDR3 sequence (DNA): TGTGCCAGCAGCGTATTCGACTCTGGCTACACCTTC.

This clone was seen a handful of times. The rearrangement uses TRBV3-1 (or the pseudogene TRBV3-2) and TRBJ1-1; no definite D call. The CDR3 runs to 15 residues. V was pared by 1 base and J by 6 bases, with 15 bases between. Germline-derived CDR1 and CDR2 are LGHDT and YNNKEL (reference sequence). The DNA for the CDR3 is TGTGCCAGCAGCCAAGGCGCCAGGACTAACGCTGAAGCTTTCTTT. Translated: CASSQGARTNAEAFF.

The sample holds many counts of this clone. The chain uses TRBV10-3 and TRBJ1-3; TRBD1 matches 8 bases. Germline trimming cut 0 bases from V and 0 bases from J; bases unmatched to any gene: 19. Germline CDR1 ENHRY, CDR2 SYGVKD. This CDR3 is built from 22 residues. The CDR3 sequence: CAISESTFGQGPTNPSGNTIYF. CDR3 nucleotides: TGTGCCATCAGTGAGTCGACTTTTGGACAGGGTCCAACTAACCCCTCTGGAAACACCATATATTTT.

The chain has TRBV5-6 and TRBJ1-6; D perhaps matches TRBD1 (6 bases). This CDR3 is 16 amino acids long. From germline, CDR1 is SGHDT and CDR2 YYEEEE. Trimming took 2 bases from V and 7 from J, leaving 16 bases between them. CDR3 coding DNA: TGTGCCAGCAGCTTAGGGGGGGCAGGGCCGAATTCACCCCTCCACTTT. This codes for CASSLGGAGPNSPLHF.

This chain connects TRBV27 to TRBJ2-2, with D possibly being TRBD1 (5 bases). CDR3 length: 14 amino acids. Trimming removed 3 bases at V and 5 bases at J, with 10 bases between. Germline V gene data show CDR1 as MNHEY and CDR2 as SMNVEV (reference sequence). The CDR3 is CASSFQGWTGELFF. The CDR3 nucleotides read TGTGCCAGCAGTTTCCAGGGCTGGACCGGGGAGCTGTTTTTT.

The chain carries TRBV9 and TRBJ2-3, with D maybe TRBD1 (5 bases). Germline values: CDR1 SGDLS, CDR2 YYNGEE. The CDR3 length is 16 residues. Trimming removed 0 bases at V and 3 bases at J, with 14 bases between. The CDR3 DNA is TGTGCCAGCAGCGTAGATCAGGGTAGAACAACAGATACGCAGTATTTT. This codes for CASSVDQGRTTDTQYF.

The DNA for the CDR3 is TGCAGCGTCCGTCCGGGTGAAAAACTGTTTTTT. Translation: CSVRPGEKLFF. The chain couples TRBV29-1 to TRBJ1-4; D is unclear. The length of the CDR3 is 11 residues. V dropped 6 bases and J dropped 7 bases, with 9 bases sitting between them. In germline, CDR1 is SQVTM, CDR2 ANQGSEA.

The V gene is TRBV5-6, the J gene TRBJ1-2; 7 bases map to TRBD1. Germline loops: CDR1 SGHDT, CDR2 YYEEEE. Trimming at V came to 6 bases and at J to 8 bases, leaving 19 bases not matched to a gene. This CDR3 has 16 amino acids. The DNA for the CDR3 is TGTGCCAGCACGCGAGGTGCCGGGACAGATCTTCTGGGCTACACCTTC. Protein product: CASTRGAGTDLLGYTF.

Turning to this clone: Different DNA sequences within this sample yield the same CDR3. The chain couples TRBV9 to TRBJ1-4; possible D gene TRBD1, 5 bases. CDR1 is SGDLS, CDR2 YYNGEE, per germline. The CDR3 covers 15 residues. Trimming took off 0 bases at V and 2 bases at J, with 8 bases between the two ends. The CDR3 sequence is CASSVVGGTNEKLFF. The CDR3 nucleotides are TGTGCCAGCAGCGTAGTGGGGGGTACTAATGAAAAACTGTTTTTT. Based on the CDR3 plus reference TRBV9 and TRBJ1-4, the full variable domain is DSGVTQTPKHLITATGQRVTLRCSPRSGDLSVYWYQQSLDQGLQFLIQYYNGEERAKGNILERFSAQQFPDLHSELNLSSLELGDSALYFCASSVVGGTNEKLFFGSGTQLSVL.

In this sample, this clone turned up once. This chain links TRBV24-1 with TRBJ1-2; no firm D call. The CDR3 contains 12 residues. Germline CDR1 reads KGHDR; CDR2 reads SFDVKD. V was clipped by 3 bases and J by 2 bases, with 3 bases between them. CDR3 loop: CATSDPNYGYTF. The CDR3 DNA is TGTGCCACCAGTGATCCAAACTATGGCTACACCTTC.

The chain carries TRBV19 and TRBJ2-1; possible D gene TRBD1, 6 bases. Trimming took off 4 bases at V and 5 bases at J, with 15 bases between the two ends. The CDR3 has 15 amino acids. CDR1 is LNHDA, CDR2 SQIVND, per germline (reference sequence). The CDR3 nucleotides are TGTGCCAGTAGTAAAAGGGGGACCGGCCACAATGAGCAGTTCTTC. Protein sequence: CASSKRGTGHNEQFF.

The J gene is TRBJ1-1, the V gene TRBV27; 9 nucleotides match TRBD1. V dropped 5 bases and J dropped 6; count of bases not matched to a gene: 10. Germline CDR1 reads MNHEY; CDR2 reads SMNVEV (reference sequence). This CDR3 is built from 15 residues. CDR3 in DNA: TGTGCCAGCAGTGTACAGGGGGCGAGGACTTCTGAAGCTTTCTTT. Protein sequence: CASSVQGARTSEAFF.

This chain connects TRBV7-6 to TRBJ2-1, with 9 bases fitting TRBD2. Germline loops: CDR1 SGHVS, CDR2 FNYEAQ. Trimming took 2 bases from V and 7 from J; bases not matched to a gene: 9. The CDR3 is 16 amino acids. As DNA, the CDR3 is TGTGCCAGCAGCTTATTAGCGGGAGAAATTGGGAATGAGCAGTTCTTC. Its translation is CASSLLAGEIGNEQFF.

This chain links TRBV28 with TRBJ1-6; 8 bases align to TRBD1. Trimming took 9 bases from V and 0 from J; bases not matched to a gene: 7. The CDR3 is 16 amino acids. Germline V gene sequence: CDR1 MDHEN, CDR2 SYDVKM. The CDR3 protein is CASMTGEGSYNSPLHF. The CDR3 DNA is TGTGCCAGTATGACAGGGGAGGGCTCCTATAATTCACCCCTCCACTTT.

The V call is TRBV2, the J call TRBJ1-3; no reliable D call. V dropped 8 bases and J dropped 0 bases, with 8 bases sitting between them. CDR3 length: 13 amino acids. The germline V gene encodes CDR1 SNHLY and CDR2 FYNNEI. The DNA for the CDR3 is TGTGCCAGCTTACGGGACTCTGGAAACACCATATATTTT. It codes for CASLRDSGNTIYF.

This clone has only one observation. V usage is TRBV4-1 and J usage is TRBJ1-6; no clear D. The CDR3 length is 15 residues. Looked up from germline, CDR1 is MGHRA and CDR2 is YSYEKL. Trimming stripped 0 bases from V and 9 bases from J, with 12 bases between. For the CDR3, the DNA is TGCGCCAGCAGCCAAGATCAGGCGCGAAGTTCACCCCTCCACTTT. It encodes CASSQDQARSSPLHF.

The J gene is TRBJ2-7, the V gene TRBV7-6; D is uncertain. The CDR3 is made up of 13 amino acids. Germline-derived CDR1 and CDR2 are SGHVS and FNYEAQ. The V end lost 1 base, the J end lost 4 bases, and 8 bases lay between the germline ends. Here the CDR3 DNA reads TGTGCCAGCAGCTTAGAACAGCAGTACGAGCAGTACTTC. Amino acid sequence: CASSLEQQYEQYF.

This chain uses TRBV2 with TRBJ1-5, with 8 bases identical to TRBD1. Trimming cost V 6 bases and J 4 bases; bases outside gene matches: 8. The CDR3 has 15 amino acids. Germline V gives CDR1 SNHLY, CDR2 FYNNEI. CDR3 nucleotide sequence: TGTGCCAGCAGGACTGACAGGGGCCCTAATCAGCCCCAGCATTTT. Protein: CASRTDRGPNQPQHF.

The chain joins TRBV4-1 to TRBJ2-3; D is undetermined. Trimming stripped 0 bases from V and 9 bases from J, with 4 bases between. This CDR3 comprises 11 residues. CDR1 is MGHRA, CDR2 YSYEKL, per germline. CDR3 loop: CASSQDRTQYF. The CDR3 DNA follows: TGCGCCAGCAGCCAAGACAGGACGCAGTATTTT.

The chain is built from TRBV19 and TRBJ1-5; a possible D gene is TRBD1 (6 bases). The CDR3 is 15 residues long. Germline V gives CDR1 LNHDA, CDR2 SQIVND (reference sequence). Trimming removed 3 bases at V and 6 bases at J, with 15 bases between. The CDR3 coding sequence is TGTGCCAGTAGTATGAGAGGGGTGGGGGCTCAGCCCCAGCATTTT. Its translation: CASSMRGVGAQPQHF.

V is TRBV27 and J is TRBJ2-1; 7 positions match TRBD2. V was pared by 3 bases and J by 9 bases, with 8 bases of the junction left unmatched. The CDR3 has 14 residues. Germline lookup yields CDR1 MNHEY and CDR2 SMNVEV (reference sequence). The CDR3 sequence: CASSFGGGNSEQFF. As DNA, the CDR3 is TGTGCCAGCAGTTTTGGGGGGGGGAATTCTGAGCAGTTCTTC.

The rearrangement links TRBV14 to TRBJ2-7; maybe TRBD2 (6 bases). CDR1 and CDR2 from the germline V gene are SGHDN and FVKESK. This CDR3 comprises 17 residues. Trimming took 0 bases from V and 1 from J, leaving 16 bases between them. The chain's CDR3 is CASSQDLPGTFSYEQYF. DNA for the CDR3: TGTGCCAGCAGCCAAGATCTTCCCGGGACTTTTTCCTACGAGCAGTACTTC.

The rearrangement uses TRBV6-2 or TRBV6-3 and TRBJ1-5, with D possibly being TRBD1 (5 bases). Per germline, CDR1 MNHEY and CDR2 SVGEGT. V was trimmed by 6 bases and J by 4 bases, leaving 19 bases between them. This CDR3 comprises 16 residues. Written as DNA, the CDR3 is TGTGCCAGCAGCCCTACGTGGGGCCCGAATAATCAGCCCCAGCATTTT. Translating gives CASSPTWGPNNQPQHF.